These 14 T cell receptor beta chains originate from one sample sequenced in a study of OX40 agonist ivuxolimab in advanced cancers. The method was immunoSEQ multiplex PCR; TCRdb's version includes in-frame clones alone and lacks a portion of them. Among tens of thousands of clones listed, approximately 86% were seen once. Material: CD4+ or CD8+ T cells sorted from blood, obtained in a trial of the OX40 agonist ivuxolimab. The source of these receptors is an adult with an advanced solid tumor such as melanoma, head and neck, liver or kidney cancer.

The rearrangement uses TRBV9 and TRBJ2-3, with 10 bases lining up with TRBD2. The germline CDR1 and CDR2 sequences are SGDLS and YYNGEE. This CDR3 comprises 14 residues. V shed 3 bases, J shed 5 bases, and the junction held 3 bases outside the gene matches. DNA for the CDR3: TGTGCCAGCAGCGACGGGACTAGCGTAGATACGCAGTATTTT. It specifies CASSDGTSVDTQYF.

About this clone: One end of the junction varies from germline; a read error may be responsible. The chain has TRBV7-6 and TRBJ2-3; 9 bases fit TRBD2. Germline V lookup: CDR1 SGHVS, CDR2 FNYEAQ. The CDR3 consists of 14 residues. CDR3 coding DNA: TGTGCCAGCAGTTTAGCGGGAGGCACAGATACGCAGTATTTT. As protein: CASSLAGGTDTQYF. The complete variable domain, with remaining parts taken from reference TRBV7-6 and TRBJ2-3, reads GAGVSQSPRYKVTKRGQDVALRCDPISGHVSLYWYRQALGQGPEFLTYFNYEAQQDKSGLPNDRFSAERPEGSISTLTIQRTEQRDSAMYRCASSLAGGTDTQYFGPGTRLTVL.

The chain couples TRBV7-9 to TRBJ1-1; D is unresolved. The V end lost 5 bases, the J end lost 3 bases, and 10 bases lay between the germline ends. The germline V gene has CDR1 SEHNR and CDR2 FQNEAQ (reference sequence). The CDR3 extends over 13 amino acids. The CDR3 loop is CASSRAGDTEAFF. Written as DNA, the CDR3 is TGTGCCAGCAGCCGCGCCGGGGACACTGAAGCTTTCTTT.

The chain uses TRBV27 and TRBJ1-2, with a possible D match to TRBD1 (5 bases). Per germline, CDR1 MNHEY and CDR2 SMNVEV (reference sequence). The CDR3 contains 16 residues. Between the trimmed V and J ends, which lost 5 bases and 0 bases, there was a span of 16 bases. This chain's CDR3 is CASSPLLGGANYGYTF. Written as DNA, the CDR3 is TGTGCCAGCAGTCCCCTCTTGGGGGGGGCTAACTATGGCTACACCTTC.

The V and J genes are TRBV14 and TRBJ2-5, with 7 bases aligning to TRBD1. V gave up 2 bases and J gave up 8 bases; unmatched junction bases: 5. The CDR3 is 13 amino acids. Germline-derived CDR1 and CDR2 are SGHDN and FVKESK. CDR3 in DNA: TGTGCCAGCAGCCAAAAGGGGGACAGAACCCAGTACTTC. The encoded protein is CASSQKGDRTQYF. The variable domain in full, with the rest retrieved from reference TRBV14 and TRBJ2-5, is EAGVTQFPSHSVIEKGQTVTLRCDPISGHDNLYWYRRVMGKEIKFLLHFVKESKQDESGMPNNRFLAERTGGTYSTLKVQPAELEDSGVYFCASSQKGDRTQYFGPGTRLLVL.

The J gene is TRBJ2-7, the V gene TRBV4-1; D might be TRBD2 (5 bases). The V end lost 3 bases, the J end lost 9 bases, and 21 bases lay between the germline ends. CDR1 is MGHRA and CDR2 is YSYEKL in the germline V gene. This CDR3 comprises 15 residues. In nucleotides, the CDR3 is TGCGCCAGCAGCCACCCCGGGATCAGAATACGCGGGCAGTACTTC. It translates to CASSHPGIRIRGQYF.

The chain recombines TRBV6-5 with TRBJ1-1, with a possible D match to TRBD1 (5 bases). CDR3 size: 13 residues. Deletions cut 2 bases from V and 2 bases from J, with 6 bases between. Germline assignment: CDR1 MNHEY and CDR2 SVGAGI. DNA of the CDR3: TGTGCCAGCAGTTACGGACATAACACTGAAGCTTTCTTT. Translating gives CASSYGHNTEAFF.

The V call is TRBV4-1, the J call TRBJ2-3; unclear D gene. The CDR3 runs to 13 residues. Germline loops: CDR1 MGHRA, CDR2 YSYEKL. V lost 2 bases to trimming and J lost 2 bases, with 5 bases between them. The CDR3 region is CASSQKFTDTQYF. As DNA, the CDR3 is TGCGCCAGCAGCCAAAAGTTCACAGATACGCAGTATTTT.

The rearrangement uses TRBV30 and TRBJ2-5, with 7 bases aligning to TRBD2. Unmatched junction bases numbered 11, after V lost 2 bases and J lost 5 bases. In germline, CDR1 is GTSNPN, CDR2 SVGIG (reference sequence). The CDR3 spans 15 residues. This CDR3 is CAWSSAGDPRETQYF. The DNA of the CDR3 is TGTGCCTGGAGTTCTGCGGGAGACCCTCGGGAGACCCAGTACTTC.

In this sample, this clone turned up a few times. The chain recombines TRBV30 with TRBJ2-2, with D hard to call. The CDR3 is 10 residues long. Trimming took 1 base from V and 7 from J, leaving 1 base between them. The germline CDR1 and CDR2 sequences are GTSNPN and SVGIG (reference sequence). CDR3: CAWSGGELFF. Written as DNA, the CDR3 is TGTGCCTGGAGTGGCGGGGAGCTGTTTTTT.

The rearrangement links TRBV27 to TRBJ2-7; weak D call: TRBD2 (5 bases). CDR3 length: 15 residues. V shed 0 bases and J shed 0 bases, with 9 bases lying between them. Looked up from germline, CDR1 is MNHEY and CDR2 is SMNVEV (reference sequence). CDR3 sequence: CASSLSASFSYEQYF. The CDR3 bases are TGTGCCAGCAGTTTATCGGCTAGCTTCTCCTACGAGCAGTACTTC.

This clone has more than one count but fewer than ten. The chain employs TRBV27 and TRBJ1-2; 8 positions agree with TRBD1. The germline gives CDR1 MNHEY, CDR2 SMNVEV (reference sequence). V lost 5 bases to trimming and J lost 4 bases; unmatched junction nucleotides: 6. The CDR3 contains 14 residues. This CDR3 reads CASSPGQGAYGYTF. In nucleotides, the CDR3 is TGTGCCAGCAGTCCTGGACAGGGTGCCTATGGCTACACCTTC.

The chain employs TRBV6-1 and TRBJ1-1, with D perhaps TRBD1 (5 bases). Trimming removed 4 bases from V and 3 bases from J, with 21 bases in between. CDR3 length equals 17 residues. Germline-derived CDR1 and CDR2 are MNHNS and SASEGT. The CDR3 loop is CASSGFPRRGLDTEAFF. CDR3 bases: TGTGCCAGCAGTGGCTTTCCGCGAAGGGGCCTCGACACTGAAGCTTTCTTT.

The chain recombines TRBV4-1 with TRBJ2-5, with D unresolved. Between the trimmed V and J ends, which lost 3 bases and 0 bases, there was a span of 2 bases. CDR1 MGHRA and CDR2 YSYEKL come from the germline V gene. The CDR3 extends over 12 amino acids. CDR3 nucleotides: TGCGCCAGCAGCCATAACCAAGAGACCCAGTACTTC. Translated: CASSHNQETQYF.